This TCR beta chain was documented in a study of T cell responses to AZD1222 COVID-19 vaccine (dated by TCRdb to the early 2020s). General notes on the study: AZD1222 recipients given second doses at about 4 weeks or at about 12 weeks were pooled, since spike-specific TCR depth and breadth were not found to differ between the two schedules. A total of 233 trial participants underwent TCR sequencing, of whom about 210 received two doses of AZD1222 and about 25 received two doses of the MenACWY control vaccine. Trial participants were enrolled by age into subgroups of 18-55, 56-69 and 70-plus years, and 148, 28 and 57 TCR-sequenced participants, respectively, were included in these subgroups. What the work shows at the level of the full study, not this receptor alone: Most participants were white British and females outnumbered males, and the authors suggested that clonal diversity may have been underestimated. CD4 TCRs associated with the vaccine covered the entire spike protein, and the dominant responses were in regions 160-218 and 743-854. A significant rise in spike-specific TCR breadth and depth was observed after two AZD1222 doses relative to day 0 and relative to MenACWY recipients. The 56-69-year group was small, and its depth increase did not reach significance, likely because of low power. Because no day 14 peak-response samples were available, repertoires were characterized only after the peak T cell response. Nearly half of unique spike-specific TCRs reportedly recognized epitopes outside regions mutated in the B.1.351 and B.1.1.7 variants. Conclusions about previously exposed vaccinees are limited because only a handful of AZD1222 recipients were SARS-CoV-2 seropositive at baseline.

Taken with the paper, the label for time point translates to: baseline before first vaccination. Samples from vaccinated people were obtained from the UK trials COV001 and COV002, which included a single-blind randomized controlled phase 2/3 trial of AZD1222 (ChAdOx1 nCoV-19) in healthy adults. For TCRbeta chain sequencing, PBMC samples were collected from trial participants at day 0 and at day 28 after the second dose. This clone was seen a few times. What this receptor recognizes is not known. No base qualities exist here, and no much larger clone lies one base off it. The CDR3 regions of human TCRbeta chains were subjected to immunosequencing. The source study handled its data this way. TCRs in the repertoires were compared against a reference library of SARS-CoV-2-specific TCRs that had been generated with the MIRA antigen-specificity platform. Breadth was defined as the fraction of unique TCRs that were SARS-CoV-2-associated. Depth was defined as the fraction of total T cells that were SARS-CoV-2-associated. Using the MIRA data, each spike-specific TCR was assigned both to the spike region to which the TCR was reactive and to a CD4 or CD8 class. Log10-transformed breadth and depth values were compared by one-way ANOVA with Sidak's multiple comparisons tests. TCRdb's version of the immuneACCESS table is confined to in-frame rearrangements and falls short of the full clone set. An unresolved V gene accounts for under half of the shortfall where checked; the remainder is of unknown origin. That table furnishes V, J and clone size, whereas the DNA furnished D and trimming. A total of around 79,000 clones appear in this sample, about 91% of them only once. Jointly, the top ten make up about a fifth of the sample.

The source is an adult in good health. This specimen consisted of peripheral blood, obtained on day 0 of AZD1222 vaccination.

Here the CDR3 is given as CASSYPAAREYF. The bases read TGTGCCAGCAGTTACCCGGCCGCCAGAGAGTACTTC. The chain is encoded by TRBV6-6 joined to TRBJ2-5, with the D gene not confidently named. From the cysteine through the phenylalanine, the CDR3 covers 12 amino acids. This entry keeps only the CDR3 DNA: 36 bases, framed from base 1. The germline V gene (reference sequence) sets CDR1 to MNHNY and CDR2 to SVGAGI. V is cut by 2 bases and J by 12 bases, and the space between the germline ends is 13 bases.